This TCR beta chain was identified during a study of shared clonotypes between healthy human individuals. Study-level results: Rarefaction showed that sequencing of sorted subsets was incomplete (despite large depth). Non-shared clonotypes had lower generation probabilities than clonotypes shared by all four sorted-subset donors. There were few donors, and this limited the genetic and exposure-history diversity represented. Shared clonotypes: 4.5% to 6% naive CD4, around 3.4% naive CD8, less than 2.5% memory CD4, about 0.4% memory CD8.

Germline V gene lookup returns CDR1 ENHRY and CDR2 SYGVKD. The CDR3 length is 12 residues. V was pared by 6 bases and J by 3 bases, with 9 bases between. Regarding this clone: What it binds is unknown. The same CDR3 also results from other DNA sequences found in this sample.

Some clones are missing from TCRdb's copy, which holds only in-frame ones; the method was immunoSEQ multiplex PCR. The top ten clones hold about 1.5% of a sample with about 1 million clones, roughly 70% of them seen once. The chain couples TRBV10-3 to TRBJ2-7, with D perhaps matching TRBD2 (6 bases). Sequencing was carried out using memory CD4+ T cells sorted from blood. Subset in this sample: CD45RA-negative fraction. This receptor was identified in a man between 18 and 35 years old in good health. The chain's CDR3 is CAISGGDYEQYF. DNA for the CDR3: TGTGCCATCAGCGGAGGGGACTACGAGCAGTACTTC.